These 27 T cell receptor beta chains were sequenced from one sample in a study of T cell changes during pregnancy in multiple sclerosis. Here immunoSEQ multiplex PCR was the method, and the copy in TCRdb shows in-frame clones only, minus some. The table shows tens of thousands of clones, with roughly 87% occurring only once. Sequenced here: peripheral blood, sampled in the first trimester of pregnancy. The source is a female donor with multiple sclerosis, enrolled in a pregnancy study.

The V call is TRBV19, the J call TRBJ2-7; 12 positions match TRBD2. The CDR3 contains 16 residues. Germline V CDR1 and CDR2: LNHDA, SQIVND (reference sequence). After removal of 4 bases from V and 4 bases from J, the junction contained 8 bases not matched to a gene. CDR3 sequence reads: CASSTRLAGGPYEQYF. As DNA, the CDR3 is TGTGCCAGTAGTACTCGTCTAGCGGGAGGGCCGTACGAGCAGTACTTC. Together with reference TRBV19 and TRBJ2-7, the CDR3 gives the full variable domain: DGGITQSPKYLFRKEGQNVTLSCEQNLNHDAMYWYRQDPGQGLRLIYYSQIVNDFQKGDIAEGYSVSREKKESFPLTVTSAQKNPTAFYLCASSTRLAGGPYEQYFGPGTRLTVT.

Of note for this clone: The same CDR3 can be traced to other DNA sequences in this sample. The chain links TRBV10-3 to TRBJ2-3; 10 nucleotides line up with TRBD2. Germline values: CDR1 ENHRY, CDR2 SYGVKD. Trimming took 6 bases from V and 3 from J; bases not matched to a gene: 6. The CDR3 has 15 residues. The CDR3: CAISGGTSATDTQYF. CDR3 DNA sequence: TGTGCCATCAGCGGTGGGACTAGCGCGACAGATACGCAGTATTTT.

CDR3 DNA: TGTGCCTGGAGTGTACGCCGACTAGGTGGAGAGCAGTACTTC. Translation gives CAWSVRRLGGEQYF. The chain joins TRBV30 to TRBJ2-7, with D possibly being TRBD2 (6 bases). Looked up from germline, CDR1 is GTSNPN and CDR2 is SVGIG (reference sequence). Trimming removed 0 bases at V and 7 bases at J, with 16 bases between. The CDR3 extends over 14 amino acids.

This clone was seen a single time. The CDR3 is CASRETSGRSEQYF. The CDR3 nucleotides read TGTGCCAGCAGGGAAACTAGCGGGAGGAGCGAGCAGTACTTC. V and J are TRBV6-1 and TRBJ2-7; 12 nucleotides agree with TRBD2. The CDR3 covers 14 residues. Germline loops: CDR1 MNHNS, CDR2 SASEGT. The junction had 6 bases not matched to a gene; V was cut back by 6 bases and J by 6 bases.

The chain uses TRBV7-2 and TRBJ2-3; D uncertain. Germline values: CDR1 SGHTA, CDR2 FQGNSA. The CDR3 totals 15 residues. The V end lost 2 bases, the J end lost 6 bases, and 15 bases lay between the germline ends. The CDR3 sequence: CASSLTSASVDTQYF. In DNA form, the CDR3 reads TGTGCCAGCAGCTTAACCTCGGCGAGCGTGGATACGCAGTATTTT.

J is TRBJ2-3 and V is TRBV5-1; D may be TRBD1 (5 bases). The V end lost 0 bases, the J end lost 1 base, and 9 bases lay between the germline ends. The CDR3 contains 15 residues. Germline CDR1 and CDR2: SGHRS and YFSETQ. CDR3 nucleotides: TGCGCCAGCAGCTTGGGGACACTTGGCACAGATACGCAGTATTTT. Its translation is CASSLGTLGTDTQYF.

The chain combines TRBV5-1 with TRBJ2-7, with 14 bases lining up with TRBD2. The CDR3 is made up of 15 amino acids. Germline V lookup: CDR1 SGHRS, CDR2 YFSETQ. The V and J ends lost 4 bases and 6 bases, in that order; junction bases with no gene match: 6. CDR3 bases: TGCGCCAGCAGCACCGGACTAGCGGGAGGTGGCGAGCAGTACTTC. Its protein is CASSTGLAGGGEQYF. Based on the CDR3 plus reference TRBV5-1 and TRBJ2-7, the full variable domain is KAGVTQTPRYLIKTRGQQVTLSCSPISGHRSVSWYQQTPGQGLQFLFEYFSETQRNKGNFPGRFSGRQFSNSRSEMNVSTLELGDSALYLCASSTGLAGGGEQYFGPGTRLTVT.

This chain uses TRBV14 with TRBJ1-2; unclear D gene. Germline V CDR1 and CDR2: SGHDN, FVKESK. This CDR3 region has 13 residues. V was clipped by 5 bases and J by 7 bases, with 14 bases between them. In nucleotides, the CDR3 is TGTGCCAGCAGCTTACTGGTTATTTCTGGCTACACCTTC. It encodes CASSLLVISGYTF. The variable domain in full, completed from reference TRBV14 and TRBJ1-2, reads EAGVTQFPSHSVIEKGQTVTLRCDPISGHDNLYWYRRVMGKEIKFLLHFVKESKQDESGMPNNRFLAERTGGTYSTLKVQPAELEDSGVYFCASSLLVISGYTFGSGTRLTVV.

The chain is built from TRBV29-1 and TRBJ2-3; 12 nucleotides line up with TRBD2. The CDR3 has 16 residues. The V gene's germline CDR1 is SQVTM and CDR2 ANQGSEA. V shed 7 bases, J shed 1 base, and the junction held 9 bases outside the gene matches. For the CDR3, the DNA is TGCAGCGGATTGCGACTAGCGGGAGATCGCACAGATACGCAGTATTTT. Its protein product is CSGLRLAGDRTDTQYF.

V and J are TRBV7-9 and TRBJ1-1; no firm D call. The CDR3 sequence is 14 residues long. Germline values: CDR1 SEHNR, CDR2 FQNEAQ (reference sequence). Trimming removed 3 bases at V and 0 bases at J, with 8 bases between. The CDR3 sequence: CASSLATVNTEAFF. The CDR3 DNA reads as TGTGCCAGCAGCTTGGCAACAGTGAACACTGAAGCTTTCTTT. Using reference TRBV7-9 and TRBJ1-1 for the parts outside the CDR3, the full variable domain is DTGVSQNPRHKITKRGQNVTFRCDPISEHNRLYWYRQTLGQGPEFLTYFQNEAQLEKSRLLSDRFSAERPKGSFSTLEIQRTEQGDSAMYLCASSLATVNTEAFFGQGTRLTVV.

The CDR3 here is CASSQDPRGRSNEQFF. DNA for the CDR3: TGCGCCAGCAGCCAAGATCCCCGCGGGAGGAGCAATGAGCAGTTCTTC. The chain has TRBV4-1 and TRBJ2-1, with 8 bases that match TRBD2. The CDR3 covers 16 residues. The trim removed 0 bases at V and 6 bases at J, leaving 7 bases unmatched. Germline V lookup: CDR1 MGHRA, CDR2 YSYEKL.

The chain joins TRBV5-1 to TRBJ2-1; 12 bases fit TRBD2. The CDR3 extends over 15 amino acids. Trimming at V came to 5 bases and at J to 7 bases, leaving 7 bases not matched to a gene. Germline loops: CDR1 SGHRS, CDR2 YFSETQ. The CDR3 DNA reads as TGCGCCAGCAGTGATACCGGGACTAGCGGGAATGAGCAGTTCTTC. Encoded protein: CASSDTGTSGNEQFF.

The chain couples TRBV14 to TRBJ2-7; TRBD1 agrees at 12 bases. The V gene end was trimmed by 4 bases and the J gene end by 3 bases; junction bases not matched to a gene: 10. Germline V lookup: CDR1 SGHDN, CDR2 FVKESK. The CDR3 consists of 17 residues. CDR3 sequence: CASSRAGQGARNYEQYF. In DNA, the CDR3 is TGTGCCAGCAGCCGAGCGGGACAGGGGGCGCGTAACTACGAGCAGTACTTC.

This rearrangement joins TRBV4-3 to TRBJ2-3; D may be TRBD1 (6 bases). The CDR3 sequence is 18 residues long. CDR1 is LGHNA and CDR2 is YSLEER in the germline V gene. The V and J ends lost 0 bases and 2 bases respectively, with 18 bases between them. This CDR3 is CASSQDQNRTDATDTQYF. The CDR3 coding sequence is TGCGCCAGCAGCCAAGATCAAAATCGGACAGACGCCACAGATACGCAGTATTTT.

This clone occurred once. This chain uses TRBV10-3 with TRBJ2-1, with D maybe TRBD2 (6 bases). The length of the CDR3 is 15 residues. Between the trimmed V and J ends, which lost 1 base and 8 bases, there was a span of 15 bases. Germline CDR1 ENHRY, CDR2 SYGVKD. The CDR3 region is CAISELGGVLDEQFF. The CDR3 DNA sequence: TGTGCCATCAGTGAGTTGGGCGGGGTTTTAGATGAGCAGTTCTTC.

The chain combines TRBV27 with TRBJ2-7; a weak D match, TRBD2 (6 bases). The CDR3 runs 17 residues. The germline CDR1 and CDR2 sequences are MNHEY and SMNVEV (reference sequence). Trimming took off 3 bases at V and 2 bases at J, with 20 bases between the two ends. Here the CDR3 DNA reads TGTGCCAGCAGTTTCAGAACGTGGGGGGACGGCCCCTACGAGCAGTACTTC. It translates to CASSFRTWGDGPYEQYF.

The genes are TRBV18 and TRBJ2-6, with D possibly being TRBD1 (6 bases). Trimming took off 6 bases at V and 1 base at J, with 13 bases between the two ends. CDR3 size: 16 residues. The germline V gene encodes CDR1 KGHSH and CDR2 LQKENI. The CDR3 spells CASSVQGKSGANVLTF. In DNA, the CDR3 is TGTGCCAGCTCGGTCCAGGGGAAATCTGGGGCCAACGTCCTGACTTTC. The full variable domain, its missing parts supplied by reference TRBV18 and TRBJ2-6, is NAGVMQNPRHLVRRRGQEARLRCSPMKGHSHVYWYRQLPEEGLKFMVYLQKENIIDESGMPKERFSAEFPKEGPSILRIQQVVRGDSAAYFCASSVQGKSGANVLTFGAGSRLTVL.

The rearrangement joins TRBV10-3 to TRBJ2-7, with D possibly being TRBD1 (6 bases). This CDR3 region has 15 residues. The V gene lost 11 bases and the J gene lost 6 bases, with 26 bases spanning the gap. Germline V gene sequence: CDR1 ENHRY, CDR2 SYGVKD. For the CDR3, the DNA is TGTGCCGCGTCGACCGGCACCTCAAAAGGGGGCGAGCAGTACTTC. Amino acid sequence: CAASTGTSKGGEQYF.

The chain recombines TRBV10-1 with TRBJ2-1; possible D gene TRBD2, 5 bases. With 2 bases removed from V and 6 bases from J, the gap between germline ends came to 14 bases. This CDR3 is 15 amino acids long. Germline V gives CDR1 WNHNN, CDR2 SYGVQD (reference sequence). Written as DNA, the CDR3 is TGCGCCAGCAGTGAGGTAGGGCTAGCTTCCAATGAGCAGTTCTTC. This codes for CASSEVGLASNEQFF.

V gene TRBV7-2 combines with J gene TRBJ1-1; 8 positions agree with TRBD1. Trimming at V came to 2 bases and at J to 2 bases, leaving 10 bases not matched to a gene. The CDR3 covers 17 residues. Germline lookup yields CDR1 SGHTA and CDR2 FQGNSA. CDR3 residues: CASSLRMRQGPNTEAFF. The CDR3 DNA is TGTGCCAGCAGCTTAAGAATGCGACAGGGGCCCAACACTGAAGCTTTCTTT.

This chain connects TRBV28 to TRBJ1-2; possible D gene TRBD1, 5 bases. V dropped 7 bases and J dropped 1 base, with 10 bases sitting between them. CDR3 size: 13 residues. Per the germline V gene, CDR1 is MDHEN and CDR2 is SYDVKM. The CDR3: CASKFQGNYGYTF. In nucleotides, the CDR3 is TGTGCCAGCAAATTCCAGGGTAACTATGGCTACACCTTC.

The rearrangement links TRBV4-1 to TRBJ2-3; no clear D gene. Between the trimmed V and J ends, which lost 0 bases and 7 bases, there was a span of 11 bases. CDR3 length equals 14 residues. CDR1 MGHRA and CDR2 YSYEKL come from the germline V gene. The CDR3 is CASSQELRGNTQYF. CDR3 DNA sequence: TGCGCCAGCAGCCAAGAGCTCCGCGGCAATACGCAGTATTTT.

The chain joins TRBV5-1 to TRBJ1-5; no definite D call. V shed 4 bases and J shed 5 bases, with 13 bases lying between them. The CDR3 has 14 residues. CDR1 SGHRS and CDR2 YFSETQ come from the germline V gene. The CDR3 DNA reads as TGCGCCAGCAGCCAGTCGGGAATAGATCAGCCCCAGCATTTT. This encodes CASSQSGIDQPQHF. Filled out from reference TRBV5-1 and TRBJ1-5, the complete variable domain reads KAGVTQTPRYLIKTRGQQVTLSCSPISGHRSVSWYQQTPGQGLQFLFEYFSETQRNKGNFPGRFSGRQFSNSRSEMNVSTLELGDSALYLCASSQSGIDQPQHFGDGTRLSIL.

This rearrangement joins TRBV10-2 to TRBJ2-3, with D maybe TRBD2 (5 bases). The CDR3 has 17 residues. Germline assignment: CDR1 WSHSY and CDR2 SAAADI. V gave up 2 bases and J gave up 2 bases, with 17 bases separating them. The CDR3 loop reads CASSELYLAFITDTQYF. The CDR3 region has the DNA TGCGCCAGCAGTGAGCTTTACCTAGCCTTTATCACAGATACGCAGTATTTT.

V and J are TRBV4-2 and TRBJ2-3, with D perhaps matching TRBD1 or TRBD2 (9 bases each). Trimming cost V 6 bases and J 2 bases, with 30 bases left between them. This CDR3 region has 20 residues. Germline values: CDR1 LGHNA, CDR2 YNFKEQ. CDR3 residues: CASRETQGAAGGLVTDTQYF. CDR3 in DNA: TGTGCCAGCAGGGAGACACAGGGGGCCGCGGGAGGGCTGGTCACAGATACGCAGTATTTT.

This clone has just a few counts. Here the CDR3 DNA reads TGTGCCAGCAGCCGGACTAGCGGTACCTACGAGCAGTACTTC. Translated: CASSRTSGTYEQYF. The J gene is TRBJ2-7, the V gene TRBV7-2, with 10 nucleotides matching TRBD2. The V gene's germline CDR1 is SGHTA and CDR2 FQGNSA. The V segment lost 5 bases and the J segment 2 bases; nucleotides outside the gene matches: 3. The CDR3 length is 14 residues.

This clone was counted a few times. The V and J genes are TRBV4-1 and TRBJ2-7, with 13 bases that match TRBD2. This CDR3 spans 18 amino acids. The V segment lost 2 bases and the J segment 4 bases; nucleotides outside the gene matches: 11. Per germline, CDR1 MGHRA and CDR2 YSYEKL. CDR3 coding DNA: TGCGCCAGCAGCCAATCTCCTGGAGGGACTAGCGGGACTTACGAGCAGTACTTC. This encodes CASSQSPGGTSGTYEQYF.